The 18 T cell receptor beta chains below come from one sample, sequenced in a study of shared clonotypes between healthy human individuals. Clones were sequenced by immunoSEQ multiplex PCR, and TCRdb holds only the in-frame ones, with some missing. Here the sample spans under 2,500,000 clones, under 97% being singletons. The material sequenced was naive CD4+ T cells sorted from blood. The subset is: CD45RA+ positively selected. These receptors were taken from a man aged 18 to 29 in good health.

V usage is TRBV6-5 and J usage is TRBJ1-1, with 7 bases lining up with TRBD1. V shed 0 bases and J 2 bases; nucleotides not matched to a gene: 6. This CDR3 is 16 amino acids long. In germline, CDR1 is MNHEY, CDR2 SVGAGI. CDR3 DNA: TGTGCCAGCAGTTACTCGGGACAGATACTAAACACTGAAGCTTTCTTT. This gives the protein CASSYSGQILNTEAFF.

This clone was seen a few times. The rearrangement links TRBV4-1 to TRBJ1-6; D may be TRBD1 (5 bases). V was pared by 2 bases and J by 9 bases, with 11 bases between. CDR3 length: 14 residues. Per germline, CDR1 MGHRA and CDR2 YSYEKL. The CDR3: CASSQWGAGSPLHF. The CDR3, as DNA: TGCGCCAGCAGCCAATGGGGCGCAGGTTCACCCCTCCACTTT.

The rearrangement links TRBV10-3 to TRBJ1-4; D call uncertain. Trimming took off 3 bases at V and 5 bases at J, with 19 bases between the two ends. The CDR3 totals 17 residues. Germline CDR1 and CDR2: ENHRY and SYGVKD. This chain's CDR3 is CAISDGPVAAANEKLFF. The DNA for the CDR3 is TGTGCCATCAGTGACGGGCCCGTGGCGGCAGCAAATGAAAAACTGTTTTTT.

The chain links TRBV9 to TRBJ2-2; D is perhaps TRBD1 (6 bases). Trimming shortened V by 0 bases and J by 7 bases, and 19 bases separated the two germline ends. Per germline, CDR1 SGDLS and CDR2 YYNGEE. The CDR3 is 17 residues long. CDR3 amino acids: CASSVDHQGSASGELFF. CDR3 in DNA: TGTGCCAGCAGCGTAGATCATCAGGGGTCGGCGAGCGGGGAGCTGTTTTTT.

The V and J genes are TRBV10-3 and TRBJ2-3; TRBD2 is a possible D gene (5 bases). CDR3 size: 12 residues. Trimming removed 5 bases from V and 5 bases from J, with 8 bases in between. Germline-derived CDR1 and CDR2 are ENHRY and SYGVKD. Here the CDR3 reads CAISRELDTQYF. The CDR3 DNA sequence: TGTGCCATCAGTAGGGAGTTAGATACGCAGTATTTT.

This clone was seen more than once but under ten times. The sample contains more than one DNA sequence encoding this CDR3. The chain links TRBV28 to TRBJ2-7; D gene ambiguous. From germline, CDR1 is MDHEN and CDR2 SYDVKM. Trimming pared 3 bases from V and 0 bases from J, leaving 3 bases between. The CDR3 has 12 residues. This chain's CDR3 is CASSLYSYEQYF. The DNA for the CDR3 is TGTGCCAGCAGTTTGTACTCCTACGAGCAGTACTTC.

The chain employs TRBV6-5 and TRBJ2-5; possibly TRBD1 for D (6 bases). There are 15 residues in the CDR3. The germline gives CDR1 MNHEY, CDR2 SVGAGI. CDR3 sequence: CATTRDIAGRETQYF. The CDR3 nucleotides are TGTGCTACAACCCGGGACATCGCCGGGCGGGAGACCCAGTACTTC.

The V and J genes are TRBV11-2 and TRBJ1-6, with 7 positions matching TRBD1. Germline V gene lookup returns CDR1 SGHAT and CDR2 FQNNGV. This CDR3 region has 15 residues. The V gene end was trimmed by 1 base and the J gene end by 7 bases; junction bases not matched to a gene: 4. CDR3 in DNA: TGTGCCAGCAGCTTAGCGATGGACAGGAATTCACCCCTCCACTTT. It is translated as CASSLAMDRNSPLHF.

This chain joins TRBV27 and TRBJ2-5, with D unresolved. CDR1 and CDR2 (germline): MNHEY, SMNVEV (reference sequence). The CDR3 runs to 13 residues. Trimming left V 8 bases short and J 7 bases short, with 17 bases between. The CDR3 reads CASRSAGSWTQYF. DNA of the CDR3: TGTGCCAGCCGCTCCGCAGGTAGTTGGACCCAGTACTTC.

CDR3 coding DNA: TGTGCCAGCTCACCCCCTCGGTTCTCTAACACTGAAGCTTTCTTT. Protein: CASSPPRFSNTEAFF. The genes are TRBV18 and TRBJ1-1; D uncertain. The CDR3 is made up of 15 amino acids. Trimming pared 3 bases from V and 2 bases from J, leaving 13 bases between. Germline loops: CDR1 KGHSH, CDR2 LQKENI. The whole variable domain, filled in from reference TRBV18 and TRBJ1-1, reads NAGVMQNPRHLVRRRGQEARLRCSPMKGHSHVYWYRQLPEEGLKFMVYLQKENIIDESGMPKERFSAEFPKEGPSILRIQQVVRGDSAAYFCASSPPRFSNTEAFFGQGTRLTVV.

CDR3 sequence: CASRSSGEKLFF. As DNA, the CDR3 is TGTGCCTCAAGGTCCTCTGGGGAAAAACTGTTTTTT. The chain carries TRBV28 and TRBJ1-4; no firm D call. Between the trimmed V and J ends, which lost 11 bases and 8 bases, there was a span of 15 bases. Germline CDR1 reads MDHEN; CDR2 reads SYDVKM. The CDR3 spans 12 residues. Based on the CDR3 plus reference TRBV28 and TRBJ1-4, the full variable domain is DVKVTQSSRYLVKRTGEKVFLECVQDMDHENMFWYRQDPGLGLRLIYFSYDVKMKEKGDIPEGYSVSREKKERFSLILESASTNQTSMYLCASRSSGEKLFFGSGTQLSVL.

The chain is built from TRBV7-9 and TRBJ2-3; 10 positions match TRBD1. Germline lookup yields CDR1 SEHNR and CDR2 FQNEAQ (reference sequence). J gave up 3 bases and V 3 bases, and 6 bases lay outside the gene matches. The CDR3 is 16 residues long. In nucleotides, the CDR3 is TGTGCCAGCAGCTTTCCCCCGGGACAGGGGACAGATACGCAGTATTTT. Amino acids: CASSFPPGQGTDTQYF. Variable domain in full (rest from reference TRBV7-9 and TRBJ2-3): DTGVSQNPRHKITKRGQNVTFRCDPISEHNRLYWYRQTLGQGPEFLTYFQNEAQLEKSRLLSDRFSAERPKGSFSTLEIQRTEQGDSAMYLCASSFPPGQGTDTQYFGPGTRLTVL.

As to this clone: Sequence at one end of the junction differs from germline and may be a read error. Here the CDR3 reads CASSFWGGSPDTQYF. CDR3 bases: TGCGCCAGCAGCTTTTGGGGGGGTTCTCCAGATACGCAGTATTTT. V and J are TRBV7-2 and TRBJ2-3; 7 bases match TRBD2. The length of the CDR3 is 15 residues. Germline-derived CDR1 and CDR2 are SGHTA and FQGNSA. The full variable domain, completed using reference TRBV7-2 and TRBJ2-3, is GAGVSQSPSNKVTEKGKDVELRCDPISGHTALYWYRQSLGQGLEFLIYFQGNSAPDKSGLPSDRFSAERTGGSVSTLTIQRTQQEDSAVYLCASSFWGGSPDTQYFGPGTRLTVL.

This clone has a single count. V usage is TRBV19 and J usage is TRBJ2-1, with TRBD2 matching 10 bases. Losses at the gene ends were 8 bases for V and 7 bases for J; bases not matched to a gene: 8. The CDR3 runs to 14 residues. From germline, CDR1 is LNHDA and CDR2 SQIVND (reference sequence). The DNA of the CDR3 is TGTGCCAGTGGTGTGGGACTAGCGTTGAATGAGCAGTTCTTC. It codes for CASGVGLALNEQFF.

The chain recombines TRBV18 with TRBJ2-2, with D perhaps TRBD1 (5 bases). V shed 0 bases and J shed 4 bases, with 18 bases lying between them. This CDR3 is 18 amino acids long. CDR1 and CDR2 (germline): KGHSH, LQKENI. The DNA for the CDR3 is TGTGCCAGCTCACCACCGGGCAGGGAATTTGGCGGCACCGGGGAGCTGTTTTTT. Encoded protein: CASSPPGREFGGTGELFF.

The chain employs TRBV6-5 and TRBJ2-1; D is perhaps TRBD1 or TRBD2 (5 bases each). The V end was cut by 7 bases, the J end by 7 bases, with 14 bases between. Germline CDR1 is MNHEY and CDR2 is SVGAGI. The CDR3 covers 13 residues. The CDR3 loop is CASTTGTSNEQFF. The CDR3 DNA sequence: TGTGCCAGCACGACCGGGACGTCTAATGAGCAGTTCTTC.

This clone was detected a few times. This rearrangement joins TRBV6-6 to TRBJ2-2; TRBD1 might be the D (6 bases). V dropped 2 bases and J dropped 5 bases, with 9 bases sitting between them. The CDR3 extends over 14 amino acids. The germline CDR1 and CDR2 sequences are MNHNY and SVGAGI (reference sequence). CDR3 nucleotides: TGTGCCAGCAGTTACCCGGACAGAACCGGGGAGCTGTTTTTT. As protein: CASSYPDRTGELFF.

V usage is TRBV7-9 and J usage is TRBJ2-5; 9 nucleotides align to TRBD1. Unmatched junction bases numbered 12, after V lost 6 bases and J lost 4 bases. Germline V gene data show CDR1 as SEHNR and CDR2 as FQNEAQ (reference sequence). The CDR3 contains 16 residues. The CDR3 DNA sequence: TGTGCCAGCAGATCCCGGGACAGGGTAGGAAGAGAGACCCAGTACTTC. This translates into CASRSRDRVGRETQYF.